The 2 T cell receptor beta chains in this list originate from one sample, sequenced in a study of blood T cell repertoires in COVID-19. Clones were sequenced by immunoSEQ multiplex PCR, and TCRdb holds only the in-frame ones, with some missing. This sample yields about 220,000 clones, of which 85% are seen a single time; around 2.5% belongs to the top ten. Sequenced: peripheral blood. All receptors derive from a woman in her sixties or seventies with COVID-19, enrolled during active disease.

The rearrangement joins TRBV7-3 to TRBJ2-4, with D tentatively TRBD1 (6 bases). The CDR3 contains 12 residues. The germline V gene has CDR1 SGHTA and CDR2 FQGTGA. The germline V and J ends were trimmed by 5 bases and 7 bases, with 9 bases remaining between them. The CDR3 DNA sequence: TGTGCCAGCAGCCGCCAGGGGAACATTCAGTACTTC. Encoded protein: CASSRQGNIQYF.

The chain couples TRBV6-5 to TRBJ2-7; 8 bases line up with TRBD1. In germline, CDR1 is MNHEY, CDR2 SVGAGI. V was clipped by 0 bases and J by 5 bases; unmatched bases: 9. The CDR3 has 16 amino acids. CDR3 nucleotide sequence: TGTGCCAGCAGTTACTCAAGGGTGACAGGGGCGCACGAGCAGTACTTC. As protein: CASSYSRVTGAHEQYF.